A selection of T cell receptor beta chains follows, all from one sample in a study of blood T cell repertoires in COVID-19. The data were produced by immunoSEQ multiplex PCR, yet TCRdb's version contains in-frame clones alone and is incomplete. The table shows about 180,000 clones, with more than 75% occurring only once. Sequencing was done on a sample of peripheral blood. Receptor source: a person between 65 and 80 years old with COVID-19, enrolled during active disease. The CDR3 runs from the conserved cysteine through the conserved F or W. The D gene is left open where the match is weak. Not all rows give a size; the values are once, few, many and, for expanded clones, a class.

abundance	v_gene	d_gene	j_gene	len	CDR3nt	CDR3aa
.	TRBV30	.	TRBJ2-1	14	TGTGCCCAACTTGCCCCGCCTTACTACAATGAGCAGTTCTTC	CAQLAPPYYNEQFF
.	TRBV7-6	TRBD1	TRBJ2-7	13	TGTGCCAGCAGCCTCCGCGAGGGGGCCGAGCAGTACTTC	CASSLREGAEQYF
.	TRBV11-2	TRBD2	TRBJ2-1	17	TGTGCCAGCAGCTCACTAGCGGGAGTCATCTCCTACAATGAGCAGTTCTTC	CASSSLAGVISYNEQFF
.	TRBV5-1	.	TRBJ2-1	17	TGCGCCAGCAGCTTGGTGGACGTTCAGGGTCCCTACAATGAGCAGTTCTTC	CASSLVDVQGPYNEQFF
.	TRBV19	.	TRBJ1-1	15	TGTGCCAGTAGTATTAATTGGGGGGGAGGCACTGAAGCTTTCTTT	CASSINWGGGTEAFF
.	TRBV19	.	TRBJ1-4	14	TGTGCCAGTTCTGGACAGACAACTAATGAAAAACTGTTTTTT	CASSGQTTNEKLFF
.	TRBV6-8	.	TRBJ2-4	14	TGTGCCAGCCCCAAGGCACACAGGGTAGACATTCAGTACTTC	CASPKAHRVDIQYF
.	TRBV5-1	TRBD2	TRBJ2-3	16	TGCGCCAGCAGCTTGGCGGGTAGCGGGATGCTAGATACGCAGTATTTT	CASSLAGSGMLDTQYF
.	TRBV7-9	.	TRBJ2-7	13	TGTGCCAGCACCGCGGGACAGTCCTACGAGCAGTACTTC	CASTAGQSYEQYF
.	TRBV27	.	TRBJ2-7	14	TGTGCCAGCAGTTTATTTGGCGGAGCCTACGAGCAGTACTTC	CASSLFGGAYEQYF
few	TRBV19	.	TRBJ1-1	15	TGTGCCAGTCGTCAAGGACATCAACTGAACACTGAAGCTTTCTTT	CASRQGHQLNTEAFF
.	TRBV14	.	TRBJ2-7	14	TGTGCCAGCAGCCACCCGGGACAATCACTAGAGCAGTACTTC	CASSHPGQSLEQYF
.	TRBV18	.	TRBJ2-1	17	TGTGCCAGCTCACCTATGACGGCGGGCGGCGTCTACAATGAGCAGTTCTTC	CASSPMTAGGVYNEQFF
.	TRBV29-1	.	TRBJ2-1	10	TGCAGCGTGACTAGGCAGTGGCAGTTCTTC	CSVTRQWQFF
few	TRBV24-1	TRBD1	TRBJ2-7	16	TGTGCCACCAGTGATTTAGACAGGGTGTTGGGCTACGAGCAGTACTTC	CATSDLDRVLGYEQYF
.	TRBV5-1	TRBD1	TRBJ2-7	15	TGCGCCAGCAGCTTGGACAGGGGGCCAACCTACGAGCAGTACTTC	CASSLDRGPTYEQYF
.	TRBV7-9	.	TRBJ2-3	15	TGTGCCAGCAGCTCCCTACAGAGATGGGGGGATGCGCAGTATTTT	CASSSLQRWGDAQYF
.	TRBV28	.	TRBJ2-7	13	TGTGCCAGCAGTCTCAATCAGGGCTACGAGCAGTACTTC	CASSLNQGYEQYF
.	TRBV3-1/TRBV3-2	.	TRBJ2-1	15	TGTGCCAGCAGCCAGGGCCTCATAGCCGGGGGTGAGCAGTTCTTC	CASSQGLIAGGEQFF
.	TRBV2	TRBD1	TRBJ1-5	15	TGTGCCAGCAGTGGAGGGGGCGCGGGCAATCAGCCCCAGCATTTT	CASSGGGAGNQPQHF
.	TRBV14	.	TRBJ1-6	12	TGTGCCAGCAGGAACAGGGATTCACCCCTCCACTTT	CASRNRDSPLHF
.	TRBV19	TRBD1	TRBJ2-7	15	TGTGCCAGTAGTATAGGAGGGACAGAACTCTACGAGCAGTACTTC	CASSIGGTELYEQYF
.	TRBV10-3	TRBD2	TRBJ2-1	14	TGTGCCATCAGTGAGGGAGCGGGGTCGAATGAGCAGTTCTTC	CAISEGAGSNEQFF
once	TRBV7-9	.	TRBJ1-1	13	TGTGCCAGCAGCTGGCCAGGGGCCTATGAAGCTTTCTTT	CASSWPGAYEAFF
.	TRBV10-3	.	TRBJ1-3	12	TGTGCCATCATATCCTCTGGAAACACCATATATTTT	CAIISSGNTIYF
.	TRBV5-1	TRBD1	TRBJ1-4	16	TGCGCCAGCAGCTTGGGACAGGGAGCAACTAATGAAAAACTGTTTTTT	CASSLGQGATNEKLFF
.	TRBV5-4	.	TRBJ2-5	14	TGTGCCAGCAGCTTATCCGGGGGACGAGAGACCCAGTACTTC	CASSLSGGRETQYF
.	TRBV2	.	TRBJ1-1	16	TGTGCCAGCATTCAGCTTCGAAAGATTACAGGGTCTGAAGCTTTCTTT	CASIQLRKITGSEAFF
.	TRBV2	.	TRBJ2-7	13	TGTGCCAGCAGGGGGGCCGACTCCTACGAGCAGTACTTC	CASRGADSYEQYF
.	TRBV10-3	TRBD1	TRBJ2-7	13	TGTGCCATCAGCCGAGGGGGCCGCTACGAGCAGTACTTC	CAISRGGRYEQYF
.	TRBV5-8	TRBD1	TRBJ1-6	16	TGTGCCAGCAGCAAACCTCCGAGACAGGGTAATTCACCCCTCCACTTT	CASSKPPRQGNSPLHF
.	TRBV3-1/TRBV3-2	.	TRBJ1-6	13	TGTGCCAGCAGCCAGGGGCTGGATTCACCCCTCCACTTT	CASSQGLDSPLHF
.	TRBV6-2/TRBV6-3	.	TRBJ2-1	15	TGTGCCAGCAGTTCGCGGGCGGTTCTTAGCAATGAGCAGTTCTTC	CASSSRAVLSNEQFF
.	TRBV7-3	TRBD2	TRBJ2-7	13	TGTGCCAGCAGCATCAGCGGGAGGGCTGAGCAGTACTTC	CASSISGRAEQYF
.	TRBV15	TRBD1	TRBJ1-3	19	TGTGCCACCAGCAGAGTATCAGGCAGGGGGGTTCGTGCGGGAAACACCATATATTTT	CATSRVSGRGVRAGNTIYF
.	TRBV19	.	TRBJ1-5	15	TGTGCCAGTAGTATGAAAGCAGGGGGCAATCAGCCCCAGCATTTT	CASSMKAGGNQPQHF
once	TRBV2	TRBD1	TRBJ1-2	14	TGTGCCAGCAGTGACAGGGGGGAGGACTATGGCTACACCTTC	CASSDRGEDYGYTF
.	TRBV27	TRBD2	TRBJ2-2	15	TGTGCCAGCAGTTTGACTAGCGGGGGTGTCGGGGAGCTGTTTTTT	CASSLTSGGVGELFF
once	TRBV28	.	TRBJ2-4	15	TGTGCCAGCAGTTTACGGGGACATGCCAAAAACATTCAGTACTTC	CASSLRGHAKNIQYF
.	TRBV10-3	TRBD1	TRBJ1-5	15	TGTGCCACCCAGGGGGGACAGGGGAGGAATCAGCCCCAGCATTTT	CATQGGQGRNQPQHF
.	TRBV27	.	TRBJ1-5	13	TGTGCCAGCAGTTTATGGGGGGGTCGGCCCCAGCATTTT	CASSLWGGRPQHF
few	TRBV28	.	TRBJ1-5	17	.	CASSSSDRDRGNQPQHF
few	TRBV5-6	TRBD1	TRBJ1-2	16	TGTGCCAGCAGCTTGGGTTTGGGACAGAAAACCTATGGCTACACCTTC	CASSLGLGQKTYGYTF
.	TRBV15	.	TRBJ2-4	16	TGTGCCACCAGCAGAGATCCGAGACAGGAACAGAACATTCAGTACTTC	CATSRDPRQEQNIQYF
.	TRBV18	.	TRBJ2-7	14	TGTGCCAGCTCACCGGTCGACAACTCCTACGAGCAGTACTTC	CASSPVDNSYEQYF
.	TRBV4-1	TRBD1	TRBJ1-1	18	TGCGCCAGCAGCCAAGATCGGGACAGATTTGCCCAGAACACTGAAGCTTTCTTT	CASSQDRDRFAQNTEAFF
.	TRBV7-8	.	TRBJ2-5	17	TGTGCCAGCAGCACAGGTTCGGACAGAGTTTTACAAGAGACCCAGTACTTC	CASSTGSDRVLQETQYF
.	TRBV6-5	TRBD1	TRBJ1-5	14	TGTGCCAGCAGCGCCACGACAGGGGATCAGCCCCAGCATTTT	CASSATTGDQPQHF
.	TRBV7-2	TRBD1	TRBJ1-1	18	TGTGCCAGCAGCTTATCTCGGGACAGGGGGCTAGCGGGGACTGAAGCTTTCTTT	CASSLSRDRGLAGTEAFF
.	TRBV5-1	.	TRBJ2-7	14	TGCGCCAGCAGCTTGGGGCAGGGTGCCTACGAGCAGTACTTC	CASSLGQGAYEQYF
.	TRBV7-9	TRBD2	TRBJ2-1	14	TGTGCCAGCCAAGGGACTAGCGGGCACAATGAGCAGTTCTTC	CASQGTSGHNEQFF
.	TRBV7-2	TRBD2	TRBJ2-1	14	TGTGCCAGCAGCCCGGGACTAGCAAGCGGTGAGCAGTTCTTC	CASSPGLASGEQFF